In its sample, the clone carrying this T cell receptor (beta chain) was seen once. Its antigen is undetermined. As processed by the authors: Owing to the provision of junction-only sequences devoid of quality scores by immunoSEQ, filtering differed. TCRdb keeps only in-frame clones here, not all; method: immunoSEQ multiplex PCR. V and J calls and clone size follow that table, whereas D and trimming were derived from the DNA. The table lists over 2,000,000 clones, just over 90% of them singletons. Trimming shortened V by 3 bases and J by 6 bases, and 12 bases separated the two germline ends. CDR3 length equals 13 residues. In germline, CDR1 is SEHNR, CDR2 FQNEAQ (reference sequence). Naive CD8 cells were CD45RO-negative, positively selected for CCR7, excluding terminally differentiated effector memory CD45RA+ cells. This sample stems from a study of shared clonotypes between healthy human individuals.

Study-wide points: Shared clonotypes across all four donors exceeded non-shared ones in generation probability. Owing to a small donor count, the genetic and exposure-history diversity represented was limited. Naive CD4 clonotype sharing across several donors was approximately 5%.

The TCR comes from a young man in good health. Some clones in this sample may be carry-over from other donors' samples. V is TRBV7-9 and J is TRBJ2-7, with a possible D match to TRBD2 (6 bases). The sequenced sample was naive CD8+ T cells from PBMCs. The CDR3 reads CASSLEGYGEQYF. The CDR3 DNA follows: TGTGCCAGCAGCTTGGAGGGCTATGGCGAGCAGTACTTC.